Following are 26 T cell receptor beta chains from one sample sequenced in a study of cytomegalovirus exposure and HLA in healthy donors. Primers included in the PCR were 60 Vbeta and 13 Jbeta primers. The table came from immunoSEQ multiplex PCR; TCRdb's copy has only in-frame clones and leaves some out. This table has more than 60,000 clones, roughly 84% appearing once. The specimen sequenced was PBMCs. These receptors were collected from a man between 65 and 85 years old in good health and CMV-seropositive.

The chain links TRBV28 to TRBJ2-3; D possibly corresponds to TRBD2 (5 bases). V was clipped by 7 bases and J by 5 bases, with 13 bases between them. The V gene's germline CDR1 is MDHEN and CDR2 SYDVKM. The CDR3 loop spans 13 amino acids. The CDR3: CASNGGSGDTQYF. The CDR3 DNA sequence: TGTGCCAGCAATGGTGGGAGTGGAGATACGCAGTATTTT.

The chain uses TRBV10-2 and TRBJ1-2; 8 bases fit TRBD1. The CDR3 length is 17 residues. The trim removed 0 bases at V and 3 bases at J, leaving 9 bases unmatched. Germline loops: CDR1 WSHSY, CDR2 SAAADI. As DNA, the CDR3 is TGCGCCAGCAGTGAGTCGACCCGGCCAGGGGGCGACTATGGCTACACCTTC. Translated, it gives CASSESTRPGGDYGYTF.

The J gene is TRBJ2-5, the V gene TRBV5-4, with 13 nucleotides matching TRBD2. This CDR3 comprises 15 residues. The junction had 1 base not matched to a gene; V was cut back by 3 bases and J by 2 bases. Germline V gene sequence: CDR1 SGHNT, CDR2 YYREEE (reference sequence). CDR3 residues: CASSSGLAGQETQYF. CDR3 DNA: TGTGCCAGCAGCTCGGGACTAGCGGGGCAAGAGACCCAGTACTTC.

V usage is TRBV6-5 and J usage is TRBJ2-7, with TRBD2 matching over 9 bases. The germline V gene encodes CDR1 MNHEY and CDR2 SVGAGI. This CDR3 is 15 amino acids long. J gave up 3 bases and V 2 bases, and 5 bases lay outside the gene matches. The CDR3 reads CASSYGPSGDYEQYF. In DNA form, the CDR3 reads TGTGCCAGCAGTTACGGGCCTAGCGGGGACTACGAGCAGTACTTC.

The V and J genes are TRBV6-1 and TRBJ2-7; the match to TRBD1 covers 8 bases. J gave up 2 bases and V 1 base, and 1 base lay outside the gene matches. Germline lookup yields CDR1 MNHNS and CDR2 SASEGT. This CDR3 has 14 amino acids. CDR3 sequence reads: CASSEGTGPYEQYF. The CDR3 nucleotides read TGTGCCAGCAGTGAAGGGACAGGGCCCTACGAGCAGTACTTC.

The V call is TRBV5-1, the J call TRBJ2-1; 14 bases line up with TRBD2. This CDR3 is built from 15 residues. From germline, CDR1 is SGHRS and CDR2 YFSETQ. Trimming took 3 bases from V and 6 from J; bases not matched to a gene: 2. CDR3 in amino acids: CASSSTSGGVNEQFF. In DNA, the CDR3 is TGCGCCAGCAGCTCGACTAGCGGGGGGGTCAATGAGCAGTTCTTC. The entire variable domain, with the rest obtained from reference TRBV5-1 and TRBJ2-1, is as follows: KAGVTQTPRYLIKTRGQQVTLSCSPISGHRSVSWYQQTPGQGLQFLFEYFSETQRNKGNFPGRFSGRQFSNSRSEMNVSTLELGDSALYLCASSSTSGGVNEQFFGPGTRLTVL.

V is TRBV5-1 and J is TRBJ1-1; TRBD1 aligns across 8 bases. Germline trimming cut 3 bases from V and 6 bases from J; bases unmatched to any gene: 4. Germline V gene data show CDR1 as SGHRS and CDR2 as YFSETQ. The length of the CDR3 is 13 residues. CDR3 nucleotide sequence: TGCGCCAGCAGCTACGGACAGGGAGCTGAAGCTTTCTTT. Protein product: CASSYGQGAEAFF.

This clone showed up just once. J is TRBJ2-7 and V is TRBV7-2; weak D call: TRBD1 (6 bases). Trimming stripped 1 base from V and 5 bases from J, with 15 bases between. In germline, CDR1 is SGHTA, CDR2 FQGNSA. The CDR3 is 15 residues long. The CDR3 here is CASSLGGQGVDEQYF. In DNA, the CDR3 is TGTGCCAGCAGCTTAGGGGGGCAGGGAGTGGACGAGCAGTACTTC.

This clone appeared once. The chain combines TRBV5-4 with TRBJ2-5; D possibly corresponds to TRBD2 (5 bases). V was cut by 4 bases and J by 1 base, with 20 bases left in between. The CDR3 covers 17 residues. CDR1 and CDR2 (germline): SGHNT, YYREEE (reference sequence). This CDR3 is CASSLVGVRPSQETQYF. DNA of the CDR3: TGTGCCAGCAGCCTGGTGGGAGTGAGGCCATCCCAAGAGACCCAGTACTTC.

The V gene is TRBV5-8, the J gene TRBJ2-5, with 9 bases aligning to TRBD2. Trimming removed 0 bases from V and 5 bases from J; junction bases left unmatched: 5. The CDR3 totals 15 residues. Germline-derived CDR1 and CDR2 are SGHTS and YDEGEE. In DNA form, the CDR3 reads TGTGCCAGCAGCTTGGGACTAGCGGAGAGGGAGACCCAGTACTTC. It translates to CASSLGLAERETQYF.

The V and J genes are TRBV19 and TRBJ2-5, with 9 bases that match TRBD1. The CDR3 runs to 13 residues. The V gene's germline CDR1 is LNHDA and CDR2 SQIVND (reference sequence). V shed 10 bases and J 2 bases; nucleotides not matched to a gene: 5. The CDR3, as DNA: TGTGCCACCGGCGGGACAGGGCAAGAGACCCAGTACTTC. Translating gives CATGGTGQETQYF.

The chain links TRBV21-1 to TRBJ1-5; the table's D call, TRBD1, has no DNA check behind it. TRBV21-1 is labeled a pseudogene. CDR3 length: 16 amino acids. In DNA form, the CDR3 reads TGTGCCAGCAGCAAAGTTGGGACAGGGGGCCGACAGCCCCAGCATTTT. Translating gives CASSKVGTGGRQPQHF.

The CDR3 DNA follows: TGTGCCAGCAGTTTATGGGTAGCGGGGCTCTACGAGCAGTACTTC. Protein product: CASSLWVAGLYEQYF. The chain links TRBV28 to TRBJ2-7, with TRBD2 matching 8 bases. Germline-derived CDR1 and CDR2 are MDHEN and SYDVKM. V lost 0 bases, J lost 3 bases, and 4 bases stayed unmatched. This CDR3 is built from 15 residues.

V and J are TRBV28 and TRBJ1-2; 7 positions match TRBD1. Trimming took 4 bases from V and 0 from J; bases not matched to a gene: 8. Germline V gene sequence: CDR1 MDHEN, CDR2 SYDVKM. The CDR3 covers 16 residues. The CDR3 DNA reads TGTGCCAGCAGTTCGGGACAGCGCCTGTCTAACTATGGCTACACCTTC. Its protein is CASSSGQRLSNYGYTF.

The genes are TRBV9 and TRBJ2-5; 12 bases fit TRBD2. V gave up 0 bases and J gave up 5 bases; unmatched junction bases: 2. Per germline, CDR1 SGDLS and CDR2 YYNGEE. The CDR3 is made up of 15 amino acids. DNA for the CDR3: TGTGCCAGCAGCGTAGGGACTAGCGGGGTTGAGACCCAGTACTTC. Its protein is CASSVGTSGVETQYF.

The CDR3 DNA sequence: TGTGCCAGCAGTGGAGAACTGAACACTGAAGCTTTCTTT. Translating gives CASSGELNTEAFF. This chain uses TRBV2 with TRBJ1-1; no reliable D call. Looked up from germline, CDR1 is SNHLY and CDR2 is FYNNEI. There are 13 residues in the CDR3. V dropped 4 bases and J dropped 0 bases, with 6 bases sitting between them.

CDR3 in DNA: TGCAGTGCTGGCGGGGGTCAGCCCCAGCATTTT. Its translation is CSAGGGQPQHF. The chain couples TRBV20-1 to TRBJ1-5; perhaps TRBD1 as D (5 bases). Trimming took off 5 bases at V and 6 bases at J, with 8 bases between the two ends. CDR1 DFQATT and CDR2 SNEGSKA come from the germline V gene (reference sequence). The CDR3 is 11 residues long.

The rearrangement uses TRBV28 and TRBJ2-7; the D gene is possibly TRBD1 (5 bases). Looked up from germline, CDR1 is MDHEN and CDR2 is SYDVKM. The CDR3 has 14 residues. V lost 7 bases and J 5 bases, leaving 18 bases between the germline ends. The CDR3 nucleotides read TGTGCCAGCATAGGGGCGATGGAAGGCGACGAGCAGTACTTC. Translating gives CASIGAMEGDEQYF.

The CDR3 loop reads CASSLREGGETQYF. CDR3 DNA sequence: TGTGCCAGCAGTTTGCGGGAGGGTGGGGAGACCCAGTACTTC. The chain employs TRBV27 and TRBJ2-5, with 9 bases identical to TRBD2. Germline V CDR1 and CDR2: MNHEY, SMNVEV (reference sequence). Trimming at V came to 3 bases and at J to 5 bases, leaving 4 bases not matched to a gene. The CDR3 contains 14 residues.

The chain uses TRBV5-1 and TRBJ2-7; 13 bases are shared with TRBD2. Trimming took 4 bases from V and 3 from J; bases not matched to a gene: 7. The CDR3 spans 16 residues. Germline CDR1 is SGHRS and CDR2 is YFSETQ. The chain's CDR3 is CASSPGTSGILYEQYF. CDR3 bases: TGCGCCAGCAGCCCCGGGACTAGCGGGATCCTCTACGAGCAGTACTTC.

The chain recombines TRBV21-1 with TRBJ2-7; whether TRBD2, the table's D call, matches the DNA was not checked. TRBV21-1 is reported as a pseudogene. CDR3 length: 14 amino acids. In DNA, the CDR3 is TGTGCCAGCAGCTGCGGGGGTTCACGCTACGAGCAGTACTTC. This sequence encodes CASSCGGSRYEQYF.

The V call is TRBV7-9, the J call TRBJ1-2; 10 bases map to TRBD1. The V gene's germline CDR1 is SEHNR and CDR2 FQNEAQ (reference sequence). The CDR3 covers 13 residues. Trimming cost V 5 bases and J 8 bases; bases outside gene matches: 5. The CDR3 DNA reads as TGTGCCAGCAGCGGGACAGGGGTTTCAGGCTACACCTTC. Translated: CASSGTGVSGYTF.

The rearrangement links TRBV6-5 to TRBJ1-2; 11 bases are a match to TRBD1. The CDR3 extends over 16 amino acids. V trimming: 4 bases; J trimming: 4 bases; junction bases outside the gene matches: 8. Germline lookup yields CDR1 MNHEY and CDR2 SVGAGI. The CDR3 protein is CASSSGQGAVGYGYTF. DNA for the CDR3: TGTGCCAGCAGTTCCGGACAGGGGGCTGTCGGCTATGGCTACACCTTC.

This clone has just a few counts. This chain joins TRBV30 and TRBJ1-1, with TRBD1 matching 9 bases. Germline V CDR1 and CDR2: GTSNPN, SVGIG (reference sequence). V lost 3 bases, J lost 7 bases, and 6 bases stayed unmatched. The CDR3 length is 13 residues. The CDR3 loop is CAWRDRGRFEAFF. The CDR3 nucleotides read TGTGCCTGGAGGGACAGGGGACGATTTGAAGCTTTCTTT. Together with reference TRBV30 and TRBJ1-1, the CDR3 gives the full variable domain: SQTIHQWPATLVQPVGSPLSLECTVEGTSNPNLYWYRQAAGRGLQLLFYSVGIGQISSEVPQNLSASRPQDRQFILSSKKLLLSDSGFYLCAWRDRGRFEAFFGQGTRLTVV.

The chain employs TRBV12-1 and TRBJ2-2; the table's D call of TRBD1 was not tested on the DNA. TRBV12-1 corresponds to a pseudogene. The CDR3 is 21 amino acids. Written as DNA, the CDR3 is TGTGCCAGCAGCCCCGGGCAGGGGAATCGGCTAGTCCTACCGGTAACCGGGGAGCTGTTTTTT. Translating gives CASSPGQGNRLVLPVTGELFF.

The CDR3 sequence is CSVGTGFTDTQYF. The CDR3 DNA is TGCAGCGTCGGAACAGGGTTCACAGATACGCAGTATTTT. The chain joins TRBV29-1 to TRBJ2-3; TRBD1 might be the D (6 bases). With 6 bases removed from V and 2 bases from J, the gap between germline ends came to 12 bases. The germline V gene has CDR1 SQVTM and CDR2 ANQGSEA. This CDR3 spans 13 amino acids.